Following are 20 T cell receptor beta chains from one sample sequenced in a study of T cells after yellow fever vaccination. TCRdb ran MiXCR on the 5' RACE reads and lists one entry per CDR3 protein. Of under 5,000 distinct CDR3 sequences listed, 6% to 8.5% are singletons. Sample: PBMCs, either bulk or a sorted T-cell subset (CD4+, CD8+, memory, or dextramer-sorted; not recorded which), taken 15 days after the yellow fever booster vaccination. The receptors here all came from a man aged 30 to 39 who received the YFV17D yellow fever vaccine.

By sample share, this clonotype is medium-sized. This rearrangement joins TRBV6-2 or TRBV6-3 to TRBJ2-5; the D is unclear. Germline V gene sequence: CDR1 MNHEY, CDR2 SVGEGT. The CDR3 length is 13 residues. Trimming pared 8 bases from V and 2 bases from J, leaving 12 bases between. The CDR3 nucleotides are TGTGCCAGCGCTAACCACCAACAAGAGACCCAGTACTTC. Its translation is CASANHQQETQYF.

Within the sample, this clonotype is medium-sized. The chain uses TRBV20-1 and TRBJ1-5, with unresolved D. V was clipped by 3 bases and J by 0 bases, with 12 bases between them. The CDR3 contains 15 residues. Germline CDR1 DFQATT, CDR2 SNEGSKA (reference sequence). The CDR3 region has the DNA TGCAGTGCTAGTGATGCGCACGTTAGCAATCAGCCCCAGCATTTT. Its protein is CSASDAHVSNQPQHF.

This clonotype ranks as medium-sized. V gene TRBV4-2 combines with J gene TRBJ1-4; no reliable D call. This CDR3 is 12 amino acids long. The germline V and J ends were trimmed by 3 bases and 8 bases, with 7 bases remaining between them. Germline lookup yields CDR1 LGHNA and CDR2 YNFKEQ. Here the CDR3 reads CASSQLGEKLFF. The CDR3 nucleotides are TGTGCCAGCAGCCAGTTGGGCGAAAAACTGTTTTTT.

By proportion, this clonotype is medium-sized. This chain links TRBV12-3 or TRBV12-4 with TRBJ1-5, with D possibly being TRBD1 (6 bases). This CDR3 is 15 amino acids long. The V and J ends lost 1 base and 7 bases respectively, with 14 bases between them. The CDR3 coding sequence is TGTGCCAGCAGTTTAGGCCAGGGGCAGGGGCAGCCCCAGCATTTT. Translated, it gives CASSLGQGQGQPQHF.

This clonotype is deemed medium-sized. The chain links TRBV29-1 to TRBJ2-2, with 10 nucleotides matching TRBD2. V shed 5 bases and J 4 bases; nucleotides not matched to a gene: 4. The germline gives CDR1 SQVTM, CDR2 ANQGSEA. The CDR3 contains 14 residues. CDR3: CSVPGLASTGELFF. For the CDR3, the DNA is TGCAGCGTTCCGGGACTAGCGAGCACCGGGGAGCTGTTTTTT.

This clonotype qualifies as medium-sized. The chain employs TRBV25-1 and TRBJ2-2; D is unresolved. This CDR3 comprises 15 residues. V lost 5 bases to trimming and J lost 0 bases, with 10 bases between them. In germline, CDR1 is MGHDK, CDR2 SYGVNS. In DNA form, the CDR3 reads TGTGCCAGCAGTTCGGCCACCGCGAACACCGGGGAGCTGTTTTTT. Protein: CASSSATANTGELFF.

The sample holds a few counts of this clonotype. The chain employs TRBV6-5 and TRBJ2-7, with unresolved D. V was clipped by 4 bases and J by 6 bases, with 10 bases between them. Germline V CDR1 and CDR2: MNHEY, SVGAGI. The CDR3 is 12 residues long. The CDR3 DNA is TGTGCCAGCAGTTGGGTGGGCACCGAGCAGTACTTC. This translates into CASSWVGTEQYF.

By share, this clonotype counts as medium-sized (0.01 to 0.1%). This rearrangement joins TRBV20-1 to TRBJ2-3; D unclear. This CDR3 has 14 amino acids. V lost 3 bases and J lost 2, with 12 bases in between. Germline V gene data show CDR1 as DFQATT and CDR2 as SNEGSKA (reference sequence). The CDR3 nucleotides are TGCAGTGCTAGCTATGGAATCACCACAGATACGCAGTATTTT. Its translation: CSASYGITTDTQYF.

V gene TRBV30 combines with J gene TRBJ2-5; D possibly uses TRBD1 or TRBD2 (5 bases each). The germline gives CDR1 GTSNPN, CDR2 SVGIG (reference sequence). This CDR3 has 12 amino acids. V was cut by 5 bases and J by 1 base, with 8 bases left in between. CDR3 region: CAWGTFQETQYF. The CDR3 DNA sequence: TGTGCCTGGGGGACGTTCCAAGAGACCCAGTACTTC.

This clonotype is judged medium-sized (0.01 to 0.1%). The chain is built from TRBV6-2 or TRBV6-3 and TRBJ2-7; 8 bases map to TRBD1. CDR1 is MNHEY, CDR2 SVGEGT, per germline. After removal of 6 bases from V and 3 bases from J, the junction contained 4 bases not matched to a gene. The CDR3 loop spans 13 amino acids. CDR3 amino acids: CASSLQGVYEQYF. The CDR3, as DNA: TGTGCCAGCAGCTTACAGGGGGTCTACGAGCAGTACTTC.

Sample share makes this clonotype medium-sized. The CDR3 is CASSREPRETQYF. The CDR3 DNA is TGTGCCAGCAGCCGGGAGCCTAGAGAGACCCAGTACTTC. The chain combines TRBV5-6 with TRBJ2-5; perhaps TRBD2 as D (6 bases). V dropped 4 bases and J dropped 4 bases, with 11 bases sitting between them. Germline V gene lookup returns CDR1 SGHDT and CDR2 YYEEEE. The CDR3 length is 13 residues.

By share, this clonotype ranks as medium-sized. The J gene is TRBJ1-1, the V gene TRBV12-3 or TRBV12-4; possible D gene TRBD1, 5 bases. V lost 6 bases, J lost 0 bases, and 8 bases lay in between. The CDR3 totals 13 residues. The CDR3 loop reads CASSSTVNTEAFF. CDR3 nucleotides: TGTGCCAGCAGCTCGACAGTGAACACTGAAGCTTTCTTT.

This clonotype is classed as medium-sized (0.01 to 0.1%). The chain employs TRBV20-1 and TRBJ2-1, with D tentatively TRBD2 (9 bases). V lost 6 bases, J lost 7 bases, and 19 bases lay in between. Germline CDR1 DFQATT, CDR2 SNEGSKA (reference sequence). This CDR3 has 14 residues. Here the CDR3 DNA reads TGCAGTGCCCAGGGGGCTAGCGGGACTAATGAGCAGTTCTTC. Translated: CSAQGASGTNEQFF.

This clonotype ranks as medium-sized. J is TRBJ2-7 and V is TRBV20-1, with a weak D call TRBD2 (6 bases). The germline V gene has CDR1 DFQATT and CDR2 SNEGSKA (reference sequence). This CDR3 spans 13 amino acids. Trimming took 5 bases from V and 7 from J, leaving 18 bases between them. The CDR3, as DNA: TGCAGTGCTGCCCCCGGGACTCGGAAGGAGCAGTACTTC. It is translated as CSAAPGTRKEQYF.

By share, this clonotype counts as medium-sized. The CDR3 coding sequence is TGTGCCAGCAGACCAAGGACTAGCGGGGGTACAGGCAATGAGCAGTTCTTC. It specifies CASRPRTSGGTGNEQFF. This chain uses TRBV5-6 with TRBJ2-1, with 13 nucleotides matching TRBD2. The ends lost 5 bases at V and 6 bases at J; junction bases unmatched: 11. This CDR3 is built from 17 residues. Germline loops: CDR1 SGHDT, CDR2 YYEEEE.

As to this clonotype: Sequence at one end of the junction differs from germline and may be a read error. The chain carries TRBV3-1 and TRBJ1-5; D is uncertain. CDR3 length equals 13 residues. The germline CDR1 and CDR2 sequences are LGHDT and YNNKEL (reference sequence). The CDR3 sequence: CASTTQVNQTQHF. The CDR3 coding sequence is TGTGCCTCCACCACGCAGGTCAATCAGACCCAGCATTTT.

This clonotype counts as medium-sized. V gene TRBV5-6 combines with J gene TRBJ2-3; a weak D match, TRBD2 (5 bases). Germline V gene sequence: CDR1 SGHDT, CDR2 YYEEEE. The CDR3 runs to 13 residues. V lost 4 bases to trimming and J lost 8 bases, with 14 bases between them. CDR3 bases: TGTGCCAGCAGCGGGGAGACCGGGCGTACGCAGTATTTT. Protein product: CASSGETGRTQYF.

In its sample, this clonotype ranks as medium-sized (0.01 to 0.1%). The chain has TRBV11-3 and TRBJ1-1; TRBD1 matches 10 bases. The CDR3 has 17 amino acids. V trimming: 1 base; J trimming: 0 bases; junction bases outside the gene matches: 5. CDR1 SGHNT and CDR2 YENEEA come from the germline V gene. CDR3 bases: TGTGCCAGCAGCTTAGTCGGGGACAGGGGTATGAACACTGAAGCTTTCTTT. It encodes CASSLVGDRGMNTEAFF.

The V and J genes are TRBV14 and TRBJ2-5, with D unclear. CDR1 is SGHDN, CDR2 FVKESK, per germline. The V end was cut by 3 bases, the J end by 4 bases, with 12 bases between. This CDR3 contains 14 residues. CDR3 sequence: CASSHIILGETQYF. The DNA of the CDR3 is TGTGCCAGCAGCCACATTATTCTAGGAGAGACCCAGTACTTC.

By proportion, this clonotype is medium-sized. The V gene is TRBV5-1, the J gene TRBJ2-1; perhaps D is TRBD1 or TRBD2 (6 bases each). The CDR3 is 14 amino acids. V lost 2 bases, J lost 6 bases, and 12 bases lay in between. The germline gives CDR1 SGHRS, CDR2 YFSETQ. The CDR3 here is CASSFLQGGNEQFF. Written as DNA, the CDR3 is TGCGCCAGCAGCTTTCTACAGGGAGGCAATGAGCAGTTCTTC.